Listed here are 10 T cell receptor beta chains from one sample, sequenced in a study of cytomegalovirus exposure and HLA in healthy donors. The PCR contained 60 Vbeta and 13 Jbeta primers. Here immunoSEQ multiplex PCR was the method, and the copy in TCRdb shows in-frame clones only, minus some. The profile shows around 160,000 clones, more than 65% of them singletons. Sequencing was done on a sample of PBMCs. The receptors were gathered from a man aged 18 to 30 in good health and CMV-seropositive.

This clone was detected a few times. The rearrangement links TRBV18 to TRBJ2-1, with 11 bases matching TRBD2. Trimming cost V 3 bases and J 3 bases; bases outside gene matches: 7. Germline V gene sequence: CDR1 KGHSH, CDR2 LQKENI. The CDR3 has 17 residues. CDR3 residues: CASSPPGSGGDYNEQFF. The CDR3 coding sequence is TGTGCCAGCTCACCTCCGGGTAGCGGGGGGGACTACAATGAGCAGTTCTTC. The whole variable domain, filled in from reference TRBV18 and TRBJ2-1, reads NAGVMQNPRHLVRRRGQEARLRCSPMKGHSHVYWYRQLPEEGLKFMVYLQKENIIDESGMPKERFSAEFPKEGPSILRIQQVVRGDSAAYFCASSPPGSGGDYNEQFFGPGTRLTVL.

The J gene is TRBJ2-3, the V gene TRBV5-1, with D perhaps TRBD2 (6 bases). CDR1 is SGHRS, CDR2 YFSETQ, per germline. Trimming cost V 4 bases and J 4 bases, with 10 bases left between them. The CDR3 length is 13 residues. CDR3 sequence reads: CASSVRLADTQYF. The CDR3 coding sequence is TGCGCCAGCAGCGTAAGACTAGCAGATACGCAGTATTTT.

The chain uses TRBV6-1 and TRBJ2-3, with 12 bases lining up with TRBD2. CDR3 length: 15 residues. Germline CDR1 MNHNS, CDR2 SASEGT. After removal of 4 bases from V and 3 bases from J, the junction contained 2 bases not matched to a gene. CDR3 sequence: CASSGGLAGTDTQYF. The CDR3 DNA follows: TGTGCCAGCAGTGGAGGACTAGCGGGGACAGATACGCAGTATTTT.

This clone came up a few times. This rearrangement joins TRBV6-5 to TRBJ1-1, with 7 bases fitting TRBD1. There are 13 residues in the CDR3. Losses at the gene ends were 0 bases for V and 10 bases for J; bases not matched to a gene: 5. CDR1 is MNHEY, CDR2 SVGAGI, per germline. The chain's CDR3 is CASSYSTGTSAFF. Written as DNA, the CDR3 is TGTGCCAGCAGTTACTCGACAGGGACCTCAGCTTTCTTT.

This clone was observed a handful of times. V gene TRBV5-5 combines with J gene TRBJ2-7; D gene ambiguous. The V end lost 1 base, the J end lost 0 bases, and 11 bases lay between the germline ends. CDR1 is SGHKS, CDR2 YYEKEE, per germline (reference sequence). This CDR3 has 15 amino acids. CDR3 sequence reads: CASSLSAALSYEQYV. The CDR3 region has the DNA TGTGCCAGCAGCTTGTCGGCAGCGCTCTCCTACGAGCAGTACGTC.

The genes are TRBV7-9 and TRBJ1-2; a possible D gene is TRBD1 (5 bases). Per germline, CDR1 SEHNR and CDR2 FQNEAQ (reference sequence). This CDR3 is built from 13 residues. Between the trimmed V and J ends, which lost 3 bases and 6 bases, there was a span of 11 bases. In DNA, the CDR3 is TGTGCCAGCAGCTTGTCAGGGTACGATGGCTACACCTTC. It is translated as CASSLSGYDGYTF.

There are a few counts of this clone. This chain links TRBV23-1 with TRBJ1-1; 9 bases are a match to TRBD1. TRBV23-1 is classed as an ORF, of uncertain function. The CDR3 is 19 amino acids. With V trimmed by 10 bases and J by 3 bases, 24 bases remained unmatched. CDR3 bases: TGCGCCAACTCCTCCCCGAAGAAGGGACAGGGTCGCTGGGACACTGAAGCTTTCTTT. Translation: CANSSPKKGQGRWDTEAFF.

The chain carries TRBV5-6 and TRBJ1-2; D may be TRBD1 (6 bases). CDR1 and CDR2 (germline): SGHDT, YYEEEE. The CDR3 extends over 13 amino acids. V was trimmed by 5 bases and J by 2 bases, leaving 10 bases between them. The CDR3 sequence is CASRPQGNYGYTF. CDR3 DNA: TGTGCCAGCAGACCCCAGGGGAACTATGGCTACACCTTC.

This clone was counted a few times. This chain joins TRBV28 and TRBJ1-5; D gene ambiguous. The V and J ends lost 6 bases and 7 bases respectively, with 25 bases between them. Looked up from germline, CDR1 is MDHEN and CDR2 is SYDVKM. This CDR3 is 17 amino acids long. For the CDR3, the DNA is TGTGCCAGCAGCTCCCGGCTAGCGGGGTCGCGAGGACAGCCCCAGCATTTT. Protein: CASSSRLAGSRGQPQHF.

This chain links TRBV4-1 with TRBJ1-1; D gene unclear. Between the trimmed V and J ends, which lost 1 base and 1 base, there was a span of 4 bases. The CDR3 is 13 residues long. Germline V gene sequence: CDR1 MGHRA, CDR2 YSYEKL. CDR3 DNA sequence: TGCGCCAGCAGCCAAGCCGGGAACACTGAAGCTTTCTTT. Amino acids: CASSQAGNTEAFF.